The text below deals with one T cell receptor beta chain. This clonotype was found a few times. Its antigen remains unidentified. The record has no base qualities; no much larger clone is one base away. PBMCs were isolated by Ficoll-Paque density gradient centrifugation. The trim is 4 bases for V and 3 bases for J, with a gap of 25 bases between the germline ends. The CDR3 measures 18 amino acids from cysteine to phenylalanine. Of all the DNA, just the CDR3 is kept, 54 bases in frame from base 1. Via the germline V gene, CDR1 is MGHRA and CDR2 YSYEKL. Sequenced on an Illumina NovaSeq 6000. TCRalpha and TCRbeta cDNA libraries were built by 5'RACE with constant-segment primers, adding sample barcodes and unique molecular identifiers. RNA was extracted from every sample with Trizol reagent. Libraries were amplified in two PCR steps, with a second sample barcode and Illumina TruSeq adapters added in the second step. Libraries were sequenced on an Illumina NovaSeq with 2 x 150 bp paired-end reads. Turning to the authors' computational methods: Demultiplexing of reads and collapsing into UMI-guided consensus sequences were performed with migec v1.2.7. Using mixcr v2.1.11, UMI consensuses were aligned to TRA and TRB V and J templates and then assembled into clonotypes. A clonotype was counted as expanded or contracted only if both edgeR and NoisET called the change significant, with noise models trained on biological replicates. For edgeR calls, a false discovery rate-adjusted p below 0.01 and a log2 fold-change threshold of 1 were applied. PCA with hierarchical clustering of max-normalized trajectories of the 1000 most abundant clonotypes was used as exploratory dynamics analysis. Each responding clone was given a CD4 or CD8 phenotype based on the CD4+ and CD8+ repertoires, which had been sequenced separately. In TCRdb, the public reads were trimmed at Q25 with fastp and aligned with MiXCR, with productive beta chains retained. Identical CDR3 proteins give one entry, which carries the most common genes and DNA. TCRdb, not the original authors, processed these V and J calls. The sample table contains about 270,000 distinct CDR3 sequences; only one count was recorded for roughly 17% of them. The ten top clones hold more than 20% of the sample.

This specimen belongs to a study of T-cell memory formation after mild COVID-19 (dated by TCRdb to the early 2020s). About the study as a whole: TCR sequence clusters from the two donors were found to be largely donor specific. Longitudinal TCRalpha and TCRbeta repertoire sequencing tracked T-cell clones expanding and contracting after mild COVID-19 in a couple of donors. The cohort comprised two young, previously healthy adult volunteers, one female and one male.

Study-wide findings and limitations: Contracting CD4+ clones were located mainly in the CM and EM memory subsets, whereas CD8+ clones were found to be enriched in EMRA. Clones that contracted from day 15 to 85 showed balanced CD4/CD8 phenotypes, whereas a second wave of clones that expanded from day 15 to 37 leaned towards CD4+. Some responding clones were found in pre-infection memory, which suggests that pre-existing cross-reactive memory T cells took part in the SARS-CoV-2 response. SARS-CoV-2 specificity of the second-wave clones peaking on day 37 was not confirmed. Only two mild cases were covered in the study, and larger cohorts including severe cases with pre-infection samples were considered necessary.

The rearranged chain carries TRBV4-1 and TRBJ2-7; the D gene could be TRBD1 or TRBD2, each one agreeing over 5 bases. This receptor was obtained from a young man who had mild COVID-19 (a few samples of this study predate the infection). The sample titles of this study are shuffled in the database, so cell type and time point are left out; the donor was told from shared clones. The source material was PBMCs or a T cell subset sorted from them (not recorded which). In nucleotide form, the sequence is TGCGCCAGCAGCCCCCGTCGGGGTACTGGGGACCGACTCTACGAGCAGTACTTC. It translates as CASSPRRGTGDRLYEQYF.